The entry below describes one TCR beta chain. The target antigen is unknown. The data were obtained in a study of shared clonotypes between healthy human individuals. Study findings and constraints: All-four-donor shared clonotypes had higher generation probabilities than non-shared clonotypes did. Rarefaction revealed incomplete sorted-subset sequencing despite large depth.

Every subset had its genomic DNA shared out evenly among several immunoSEQ plates. The assay was immunoSEQ multiplex PCR, and TCRdb's table has in-frame clones only and misses some. The profile covers roughly 2.1 million clones, with about 93% appearing a single time and 1.7% taken by the ten largest. As defined, naive CD8 cells were CD45RO-negative and positively selected for CCR7, with terminally differentiated effector memory CD45RA+ cells excluded. The sample consisted of naive CD8+ T cells from PBMCs. The TCR was taken from a man aged 18 to 29 in good health. Some clones in this sample may be carry-over from other donors' samples.

The CDR3 nucleotides read TGTGCCAGCAGCTCACGGACTAGCGGGAACACCGGGGAGCTGTTTTTT. Encoded protein: CASSSRTSGNTGELFF. The gene calls are TRBV11-3 and TRBJ2-2; 10 bases map to TRBD2. This CDR3 is built from 16 residues. J gave up 1 base and V 4 bases, and 3 bases lay outside the gene matches. Germline V gives CDR1 SGHNT, CDR2 YENEEA. Drawing the rest from reference TRBV11-3 and TRBJ2-2, the complete variable domain is EAGVVQSPRYKIIEKKQPVAFWCNPISGHNTLYWYLQNLGQGPELLIRYENEEAVDDSQLPKDRFSAERLKGVDSTLKIQPAELGDSAVYLCASSSRTSGNTGELFFGEGSRLTVL.